The 10 T cell receptor beta chains listed next were all sequenced from one sample in a study of CD8 T cells in cerebrospinal fluid in Alzheimer's disease. From its re-call of the 10x single-cell sequencing reads, TCRdb lists each CDR3 protein once, without DNA. This sample contains approximately 1,200 distinct CDR3 sequences. Source material: cerebrospinal fluid. These receptors came from a human donor in good health.

The chain uses TRBV29-1 and TRBJ2-7; no DNA is available, so the TRBD1 call from TCRdb remains unchecked. The CDR3 has 12 amino acids. Germline CDR1 SQVTM, CDR2 ANQGSEA. CDR3 loop: CSAEAGSSEQYF.

This clonotype is labeled medium-sized (0.01 to 0.1%) based on frequency. The chain links TRBV27 to TRBJ1-2; without DNA, the TCRdb call of TRBD1 cannot be checked. Germline V gene sequence: CDR1 MNHEY, CDR2 SMNVEV (reference sequence). The CDR3 totals 13 residues. CDR3 in amino acids: CASSNDRGYGYTF.

Measured by frequency, this clonotype is hyperexpanded. The J gene is TRBJ2-7, the V gene TRBV4-1; TCRdb's D gene call, TRBD2, goes unchecked for lack of DNA. CDR1 MGHRA and CDR2 YSYEKL come from the germline V gene. CDR3 length: 18 amino acids. CDR3 sequence reads: CASSRETDLAGPTTQQYF.

The chain combines TRBV2 with TRBJ2-5; TCRdb indicates TRBD1, and absent DNA this call remains unverified. The length of the CDR3 is 13 residues. Germline V gene lookup returns CDR1 SNHLY and CDR2 FYNNEI. CDR3 sequence: CASSGTVGETQYF.

This clonotype is called medium-sized (0.01 to 0.1%) based on its frequency. The CDR3 sequence: CATSFRPPNNEQFF. The chain couples TRBV6-2 or TRBV6-3 to TRBJ2-1; the D call of TRBD2 rests on TCRdb alone, since no DNA is present to check it. Looked up from germline, CDR1 is MNHEY and CDR2 is SVGEGT. This CDR3 contains 14 residues.

This clonotype is large by frequency. The chain employs TRBV6-5 and TRBJ2-7. Germline V gene data show CDR1 as MNHEY and CDR2 as SVGAGI. The CDR3 extends over 15 amino acids. The CDR3 region is CASSPELQSSYEQYF.

This clonotype ranks as large (0.1 to 1%) in terms of frequency. The genes are TRBV7-2 and TRBJ2-1; with no DNA, the TCRdb D assignment of TRBD1 cannot be verified. Per germline, CDR1 SGHTA and CDR2 FQGNSA. There are 15 residues in the CDR3. The CDR3 region is CASSPRRGGHNEQFF.

This clonotype is labeled large based on frequency. This chain connects TRBV18 to TRBJ2-4. Germline CDR1 is KGHSH and CDR2 is LQKENI. The CDR3 is 17 amino acids. The CDR3 sequence: CASSPVGRQTAKNIQYF.

This clonotype ranks as medium-sized (0.01 to 0.1%) in terms of frequency. The J gene is TRBJ2-7, the V gene TRBV5-4. This CDR3 has 13 amino acids. From germline, CDR1 is SGHNT and CDR2 YYREEE (reference sequence). The CDR3 loop is CASSPRSSYEQYF.

Judged by frequency, this clonotype is medium-sized. V is TRBV6-5 and J is TRBJ2-3; TCRdb's D call of TRBD1 is untestable without DNA. The CDR3 consists of 13 residues. Germline V gene data show CDR1 as MNHEY and CDR2 as SVGAGI. The CDR3 sequence is CASSRDSTDTQYF.